The entry that follows covers one T cell receptor beta chain sequence. This clone was seen a single time. Its antigen target is currently unknown. Base quality data are lacking; no much larger clone is found one base away. V gives up 6 bases and J gives up 5 bases, and the segment between their germline ends measures 10 bases. The CDR3 runs 12 amino acids, cysteine and phenylalanine included. The kept DNA is CDR3 alone, 36 bases in frame from the first base. TCRbeta CDR3 regions were amplified from genomic DNA using the immunoSEQ Assay, a bias-controlled multiplex PCR. Turning to the authors' computational methods: The number of nucleated cells in each sample was estimated from the amplification of reference gene primers within the assay. Sequence reads were collapsed and filtered to measure the absolute abundance of every unique TCRbeta CDR3 rearrangement. Productive Simpson clonality was computed per sample as the square root of Simpson's diversity index over productive rearrangements. Drawn from immuneACCESS, this table holds only the in-frame rearrangements with V and J called that TCRdb kept. Clones are partly lost; checked studies trace under half to an unresolved V gene and leave the rest unexplained. The D gene and trimming were derived from the DNA, and the V and J assignments and clone size from that table. The sample table records 120,000 or so clones; 88% of these occur just once. The leading ten clones occupy roughly 1.1% of the sample.

The collaborating institutions used their own protocols to collect whole blood in K2EDTA tubes. For TCRbeta analysis, collaborators shipped samples in one of three forms: frozen whole blood, isolated PBMCs, or DNA extracted from either of those sample types. This specimen belongs to a study of blood T cell repertoires in COVID-19 (dated by TCRdb to 2020 to 2022). Regarding the study in general: Samples from collaborators originated in the United States, Italy and Spain and spanned both the acute and convalescent phases of COVID-19. The material from the prospective study consisted of cDNA or gDNA derived from T cells, B-cell-depleted T cells, or PBMCs. The dataset comprised deeply sampled blood TCRbeta repertoires from subjects exposed to, actively infected with, or recovered from COVID-19. The repertoires were released in a freely available public database meant as a resource for research on the immune response to SARS-CoV-2. The samples were drawn from two sources: the first 160 participants of the ongoing ImmuneRACE study, and 1,000 to 1,500 subjects contributed by 6 global collaborators. Sample metadata almost always included a de-identified subject ID, COVID-19 status, age in years and sex. Where HLA class I and class II types were available, the types were taken from metadata supplied by the sample provider, not from assay-based typing.

Paper-wide results and their limitations: The quantity of clinical and demographic metadata differed by source and by participant and was supplied without curation.

The receptor comes from a woman aged 80 or over with acute or convalescent COVID-19. Sequencing input: peripheral blood. The rearranged segments are TRBV12-3 or TRBV12-4 and TRBJ2-5; the D gene identity is not certain. The CDR3 in this case is CASSRFGETQYF. The nucleotide sequence reads TGTGCCAGCAGCCGTTTCGGGGAGACCCAGTACTTC.